This entry lists 8 T cell receptor beta chains sequenced from one sample in a study of Ad26.COV2.S vaccination and SARS-CoV-2 variants. Treatment meaning: about 20 received Ad26.COV2.S at low or high dose, single or two shots; 5 received placebo; per-sample allocation not given. Samples analyzed were those drawn on day 63 after the first vaccine or placebo injection. Libraries were prepared by immunoSEQ multiplex PCR; TCRdb keeps only in-frame clonotypes and omits some of them. The table records more than 300,000 clones, approximately 86% of them present only once. The source was peripheral blood, collected in a trial of Ad26.COV2.S vaccine versus placebo. Receptors originate from a person between 18 and 60 years old who received the Ad26.COV2.S COVID-19 vaccine or a placebo.

This clone was picked up one time. The rearrangement joins TRBV4-3 to TRBJ1-4; D may be TRBD1 (5 bases). Germline CDR1 and CDR2: LGHNA and YSLEER. Trimming took 1 base from V and 8 from J, leaving 17 bases between them. This CDR3 spans 16 amino acids. In DNA, the CDR3 is TGCGCCAGCAGCCAAGGAGCGTTGCAGGGATGGGAAAAACTGTTTTTT. Its protein is CASSQGALQGWEKLFF.

The CDR3 spells CATSDPTKGEWDEQYF. The CDR3 nucleotides read TGTGCCACCAGTGATCCAACGAAGGGGGAATGGGACGAGCAGTACTTC. The J gene is TRBJ2-7, the V gene TRBV24-1; perhaps TRBD1 as D (6 bases). V was pared by 3 bases and J by 5 bases, with 19 bases between. CDR1 is KGHDR and CDR2 is SFDVKD in the germline V gene. CDR3 length equals 16 residues.

As to this clone: Other DNA variants within this sample encode the same CDR3. The chain links TRBV28 to TRBJ2-7; the D is unclear. The CDR3 is 11 amino acids. The V gene lost 5 bases and the J gene lost 4 bases, with 6 bases spanning the gap. Germline V lookup: CDR1 MDHEN, CDR2 SYDVKM. CDR3 bases: TGTGCCAGCAGTCTTGGGTACGAGCAGTACTTC. Translating gives CASSLGYEQYF.

This clone was detected a few times. This chain uses TRBV11-2 with TRBJ1-6; D gene ambiguous. V was trimmed by 5 bases and J by 2 bases, leaving 22 bases between them. The germline V gene has CDR1 SGHAT and CDR2 FQNNGV. There are 19 residues in the CDR3. The chain's CDR3 is CASSLLPSRRGTYNSPLHF. The CDR3 bases are TGTGCCAGCAGCCTTCTTCCTTCCCGACGGGGAACCTATAATTCACCCCTCCACTTT.

The V call is TRBV24-1, the J call TRBJ2-2; 8 nucleotides match TRBD2. V lost 7 bases, J lost 1 base, and 4 bases stayed unmatched. CDR1 and CDR2 from the germline V gene are KGHDR and SFDVKD. The CDR3 runs 15 residues. CDR3 coding DNA: TGTGCCACCAGAGGTGCGGGAGGGAACACCGGGGAGCTGTTTTTT. This gives the protein CATRGAGGNTGELFF.

The rearrangement joins TRBV7-2 to TRBJ2-7, with 7 bases identical to TRBD2. The V segment lost 3 bases and the J segment 4 bases; nucleotides outside the gene matches: 3. Germline assignment: CDR1 SGHTA and CDR2 FQGNSA. This CDR3 contains 13 residues. CDR3 loop: CASSLSGLYEQYF. In nucleotides, the CDR3 is TGTGCCAGCAGCTTGTCGGGACTATACGAGCAGTACTTC. Using reference TRBV7-2 and TRBJ2-7 for the parts outside the CDR3, the full variable domain is GAGVSQSPSNKVTEKGKDVELRCDPISGHTALYWYRQSLGQGLEFLIYFQGNSAPDKSGLPSDRFSAERTGGSVSTLTIQRTQQEDSAVYLCASSLSGLYEQYFGPGTRLTVT.

V is TRBV4-1 and J is TRBJ1-5, with D possibly matching TRBD1 (6 bases). Germline values: CDR1 MGHRA, CDR2 YSYEKL. This CDR3 is 14 amino acids long. V shed 4 bases and J shed 7 bases, with 14 bases lying between them. CDR3 sequence reads: CASSPTGYRQPQHF. CDR3 nucleotide sequence: TGCGCCAGCAGCCCCACAGGGTATCGGCAGCCCCAGCATTTT.

The chain is built from TRBV9 and TRBJ2-2; 9 positions agree with TRBD1. The trim removed 3 bases at V and 6 bases at J, leaving 6 bases unmatched. There are 15 residues in the CDR3. Germline CDR1 is SGDLS and CDR2 is YYNGEE. This CDR3 is CASSAQRQGAGELFF. DNA of the CDR3: TGTGCCAGCAGCGCACAAAGACAGGGGGCCGGGGAGCTGTTTTTT.